These 20 T cell receptor beta chains originate from one sample sequenced in a study of PD-1 blockade in classical Hodgkin lymphoma. Time point here: cycle 4 day 1 (C4D1), after less than 7 weeks of nivolumab. With no exception, relapse followed autologous stem cell transplantation in all patients, and brentuximab vedotin exposure varied. TCRdb keeps only in-frame clones here, not all; method: immunoSEQ multiplex PCR. This sample has approximately 39,000 clones, with 70% to 85% found just once. Sequencing was performed on peripheral blood mononuclear cells (PBMCs), taken before the fourth cycle of nivolumab. The receptors stem from a human donor with classical Hodgkin lymphoma.

The chain recombines TRBV7-9 with TRBJ2-7; 7 bases map to TRBD1. This CDR3 has 14 amino acids. CDR1 and CDR2 from the germline V gene are SEHNR and FQNEAQ (reference sequence). Trimming at V came to 4 bases and at J to 4 bases, leaving 7 bases not matched to a gene. The CDR3 sequence: CASSSRQGKYEQYF. The DNA for the CDR3 is TGTGCCAGCAGCTCCCGACAGGGAAAATACGAGCAGTACTTC.

This rearrangement joins TRBV12-2 to TRBJ2-7. TRBV12-2 counts as a pseudogene. This CDR3 is built from 12 residues. CDR3 loop: CASRRVTSGQYF. The CDR3 coding sequence is TGTGCAAGTCGCAGGGTCACCTCCGGGCAGTACTTC.

The V gene is TRBV2, the J gene TRBJ1-5; TRBD1 matches 8 bases. Germline loops: CDR1 SNHLY, CDR2 FYNNEI. Trimming cost V 7 bases and J 2 bases; bases outside gene matches: 19. The CDR3 runs 19 residues. The CDR3 spells CASKSSGQEELYGNQPQHF. In DNA, the CDR3 is TGTGCCAGCAAATCCTCGGGACAGGAGGAGTTATACGGCAATCAGCCCCAGCATTTT.

This clone occurred a few times. V and J are TRBV9 and TRBJ2-7; 11 bases match TRBD1. V was pared by 7 bases and J by 3 bases, with 0 bases of the junction left unmatched. Germline-derived CDR1 and CDR2 are SGDLS and YYNGEE. The CDR3 consists of 12 residues. The CDR3 spells CASGTGGYEQYF. The CDR3, as DNA: TGTGCCAGCGGGACAGGGGGCTACGAGCAGTACTTC.

The chain carries TRBV7-9 and TRBJ2-3; D is possibly TRBD2 (5 bases). Trimming removed 5 bases at V and 0 bases at J, with 18 bases between. Germline loops: CDR1 SEHNR, CDR2 FQNEAQ (reference sequence). This CDR3 region has 17 residues. CDR3 DNA: TGTGCCAGCAGCGAGGGCCCCAACGACCCTAGCACAGATACGCAGTATTTT. It translates to CASSEGPNDPSTDTQYF.

V gene TRBV7-8 combines with J gene TRBJ2-7; D call uncertain. Germline V gene sequence: CDR1 SGHVS, CDR2 FQNEAQ. CDR3 size: 13 residues. V was pared by 1 base and J by 6 bases, with 10 bases between. Here the CDR3 reads CASSLEIIAEQYF. CDR3 coding DNA: TGTGCCAGCAGCTTAGAAATAATCGCCGAGCAGTACTTC.

The chain carries TRBV19 and TRBJ1-4; possibly TRBD1 for D (5 bases). The CDR3 is made up of 14 amino acids. The V end lost 3 bases, the J end lost 8 bases, and 13 bases lay between the germline ends. CDR1 is LNHDA and CDR2 is SQIVND in the germline V gene (reference sequence). CDR3 sequence (DNA): TGTGCCAGTAGTATTGGGGGAGGAATGGAAAAACTGTTTTTT. This translates into CASSIGGGMEKLFF.

The gene calls are TRBV2 and TRBJ1-1; tentatively, D is TRBD1 (6 bases). The germline V gene encodes CDR1 SNHLY and CDR2 FYNNEI. CDR3 length equals 15 residues. V was cut by 4 bases and J by 5 bases, with 17 bases left in between. As DNA, the CDR3 is TGTGCCAGCAGTGTAGGGGATCGAGGGGGAACTGAAGCTTTCTTT. Protein: CASSVGDRGGTEAFF.

V and J are TRBV7-2 and TRBJ2-7; D gene unclear. The germline V gene has CDR1 SGHTA and CDR2 FQGNSA. The CDR3 extends over 12 amino acids. Trimming removed 4 bases from V and 5 bases from J, with 9 bases in between. For the CDR3, the DNA is TGTGCCAGCAGCTCTTACTTTGACGAGCAGTACTTC. Translating gives CASSSYFDEQYF.

By share of the sample, this clone is medium-sized. This rearrangement joins TRBV6-5 to TRBJ1-2; TRBD1 is a possible D gene (6 bases). The germline V gene has CDR1 MNHEY and CDR2 SVGAGI. The CDR3 is made up of 13 amino acids. The V end lost 4 bases, the J end lost 5 bases, and 11 bases lay between the germline ends. The CDR3 coding sequence is TGTGCCAGCAGTTTGACAGGAGATTATGGCTACACCTTC. Protein product: CASSLTGDYGYTF.

V usage is TRBV7-6 and J usage is TRBJ2-5; D gene ambiguous. V was trimmed by 1 base and J by 5 bases, leaving 11 bases between them. CDR1 SGHVS and CDR2 FNYEAQ come from the germline V gene. The CDR3 covers 14 residues. The CDR3 sequence: CASSLDTVGETQYF. The CDR3 DNA reads as TGTGCCAGCAGCTTAGATACCGTTGGGGAGACCCAGTACTTC. Combining the CDR3 with reference TRBV7-6 and TRBJ2-5 gives the whole variable domain GAGVSQSPRYKVTKRGQDVALRCDPISGHVSLYWYRQALGQGPEFLTYFNYEAQQDKSGLPNDRFSAERPEGSISTLTIQRTEQRDSAMYRCASSLDTVGETQYFGPGTRLLVL.

This chain uses TRBV18 with TRBJ1-5; 10 positions agree with TRBD1. The CDR3 totals 14 residues. Germline V lookup: CDR1 KGHSH, CDR2 LQKENI. J gave up 6 bases and V 4 bases, and 3 bases lay outside the gene matches. CDR3 sequence reads: CASSLGTGVQPQHF. The CDR3 bases are TGTGCCAGCTCACTAGGGACAGGGGTTCAGCCCCAGCATTTT.

The genes are TRBV4-2 and TRBJ1-2; D is possibly TRBD1 (5 bases). Trimming left V 3 bases short and J 8 bases short, with 16 bases between. Per the germline V gene, CDR1 is LGHNA and CDR2 is YNFKEQ. The CDR3 contains 14 residues. CDR3 sequence reads: CASSQAAGRLGYTF. The CDR3 bases are TGTGCCAGCAGCCAGGCCGCGGGGCGGTTGGGCTACACCTTC.

The V and J genes are TRBV18 and TRBJ2-7; tentative D call: TRBD1 (5 bases). This CDR3 contains 15 residues. V gave up 2 bases and J gave up 0 bases, with 11 bases separating them. Looked up from germline, CDR1 is KGHSH and CDR2 is LQKENI. CDR3 residues: CASSPAGRASYEQYF. Written as DNA, the CDR3 is TGTGCCAGCTCACCAGCCGGCAGGGCCTCCTACGAGCAGTACTTC.

The chain couples TRBV10-1 to TRBJ2-5, with D hard to call. Looked up from germline, CDR1 is WNHNN and CDR2 is SYGVQD (reference sequence). The V end lost 3 bases, the J end lost 3 bases, and 8 bases lay between the germline ends. The CDR3 is 13 residues long. Written as DNA, the CDR3 is TGCGCCAGCAGTGATGCATCAAAAGAGACCCAGTACTTC. It encodes CASSDASKETQYF.

In this sample, this clone turned up once. The rearrangement joins TRBV5-6 to TRBJ2-2; 9 bases are shared with TRBD1. Germline V CDR1 and CDR2: SGHDT, YYEEEE. This CDR3 contains 16 residues. The ends lost 0 bases at V and 4 bases at J; junction bases unmatched: 4. This CDR3 reads CASSLGDRVGTGELFF. For the CDR3, the DNA is TGTGCCAGCAGCTTGGGGGACAGGGTCGGCACCGGGGAGCTGTTTTTT.

The J gene is TRBJ1-1, the V gene TRBV10-3; TRBD1 might be the D (6 bases). Germline V gene lookup returns CDR1 ENHRY and CDR2 SYGVKD. The CDR3 spans 13 residues. The V gene lost 0 bases and the J gene lost 8 bases, with 10 bases spanning the gap. The CDR3 DNA follows: TGTGCCATCAGTGAGTCGATCGGGACAGAAGCTTTCTTT. This encodes CAISESIGTEAFF.

The sample holds one count of this clone. V gene TRBV27 combines with J gene TRBJ2-7; D possibly corresponds to TRBD2 (7 bases). Germline V gene lookup returns CDR1 MNHEY and CDR2 SMNVEV (reference sequence). The CDR3 totals 17 residues. Trimming took off 0 bases at V and 2 bases at J, with 17 bases between the two ends. The CDR3 DNA reads as TGTGCCAGCAGTTTATCGGGGGGGGCTAGCTGGGCCTACGAGCAGTACTTC. This sequence encodes CASSLSGGASWAYEQYF.

This clone has just one count. V usage is TRBV6-1 and J usage is TRBJ2-2; TRBD1 might be the D (5 bases). This CDR3 region has 14 residues. The germline V gene encodes CDR1 MNHNS and CDR2 SASEGT. Trimming pared 0 bases from V and 3 bases from J, leaving 5 bases between. This CDR3 reads CASSEAGHTGELFF. CDR3 nucleotide sequence: TGTGCCAGCAGTGAAGCGGGGCACACCGGGGAGCTGTTTTTT.

V usage is TRBV28 and J usage is TRBJ2-7, with 9 positions matching TRBD2. The V gene end was trimmed by 3 bases and the J gene end by 4 bases; junction bases not matched to a gene: 4. Per the germline V gene, CDR1 is MDHEN and CDR2 is SYDVKM. CDR3 length equals 14 residues. CDR3 amino acids: CASSFASGAYEQYF. The CDR3 DNA sequence: TGTGCCAGCAGTTTTGCTAGCGGGGCATACGAGCAGTACTTC.